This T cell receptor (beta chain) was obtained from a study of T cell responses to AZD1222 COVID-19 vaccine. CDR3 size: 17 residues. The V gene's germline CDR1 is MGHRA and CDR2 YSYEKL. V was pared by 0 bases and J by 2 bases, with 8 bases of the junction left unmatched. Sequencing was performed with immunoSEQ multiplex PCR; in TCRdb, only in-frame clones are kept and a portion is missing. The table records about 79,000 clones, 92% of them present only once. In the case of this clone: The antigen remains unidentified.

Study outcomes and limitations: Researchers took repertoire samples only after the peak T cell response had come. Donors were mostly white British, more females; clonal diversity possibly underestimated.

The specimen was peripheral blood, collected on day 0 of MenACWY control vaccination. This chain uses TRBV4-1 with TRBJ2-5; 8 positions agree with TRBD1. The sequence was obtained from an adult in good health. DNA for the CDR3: TGCGCCAGCAGCCAAGACCCCCCAGGGGGCATGCAAGAGACCCAGTACTTC. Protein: CASSQDPPGGMQETQYF.